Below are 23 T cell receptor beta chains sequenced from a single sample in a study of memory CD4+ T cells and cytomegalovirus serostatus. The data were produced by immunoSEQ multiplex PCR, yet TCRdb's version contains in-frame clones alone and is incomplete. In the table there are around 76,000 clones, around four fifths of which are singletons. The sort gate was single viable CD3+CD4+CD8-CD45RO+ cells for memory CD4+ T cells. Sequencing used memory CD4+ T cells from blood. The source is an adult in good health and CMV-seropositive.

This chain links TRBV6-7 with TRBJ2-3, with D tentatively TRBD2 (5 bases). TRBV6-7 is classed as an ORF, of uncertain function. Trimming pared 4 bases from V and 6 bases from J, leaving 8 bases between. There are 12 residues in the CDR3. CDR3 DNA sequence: TGTGCCAGCAGTTGCGAGCGGGATACGCAGTATTTT. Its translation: CASSCERDTQYF.

CDR3 DNA sequence: TGTGCCAGCAGCGGAATCACAGGGAAAGAGACCCAGTACTTC. This gives the protein CASSGITGKETQYF. This sequence joins TRBV5-6 and TRBJ2-5; tentatively, D is TRBD1 (6 bases). The ends were cut back, 4 bases at V and 3 bases at J, with 13 bases in the middle. The germline gives CDR1 SGHDT, CDR2 YYEEEE. The CDR3 covers 14 residues.

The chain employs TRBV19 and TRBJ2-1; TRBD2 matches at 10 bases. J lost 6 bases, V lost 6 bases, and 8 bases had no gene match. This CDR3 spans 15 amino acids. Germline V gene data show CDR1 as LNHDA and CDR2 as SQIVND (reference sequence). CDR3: CASRTLQREGNEQFF. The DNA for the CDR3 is TGTGCCAGTAGAACACTTCAGCGGGAGGGCAATGAGCAGTTCTTC.

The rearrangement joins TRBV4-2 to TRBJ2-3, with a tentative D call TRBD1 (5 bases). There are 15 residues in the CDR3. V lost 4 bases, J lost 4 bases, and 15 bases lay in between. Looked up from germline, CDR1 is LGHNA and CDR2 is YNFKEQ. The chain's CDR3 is CASSRNQGNADTQYF. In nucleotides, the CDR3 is TGTGCCAGCAGCCGGAACCAGGGTAACGCAGATACGCAGTATTTT.

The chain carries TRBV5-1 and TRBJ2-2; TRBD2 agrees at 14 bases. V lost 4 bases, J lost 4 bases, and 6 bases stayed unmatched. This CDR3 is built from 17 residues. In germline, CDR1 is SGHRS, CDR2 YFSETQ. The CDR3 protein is CASSTSGLAGGTGELFF. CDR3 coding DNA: TGCGCCAGCAGCACCTCAGGACTAGCGGGGGGCACCGGGGAGCTGTTTTTT.

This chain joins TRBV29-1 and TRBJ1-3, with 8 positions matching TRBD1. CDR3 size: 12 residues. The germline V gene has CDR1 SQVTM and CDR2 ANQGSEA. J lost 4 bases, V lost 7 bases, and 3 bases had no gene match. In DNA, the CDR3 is TGCAGCGCGGGACAGGCGGGAAACACCATATATTTT. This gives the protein CSAGQAGNTIYF.

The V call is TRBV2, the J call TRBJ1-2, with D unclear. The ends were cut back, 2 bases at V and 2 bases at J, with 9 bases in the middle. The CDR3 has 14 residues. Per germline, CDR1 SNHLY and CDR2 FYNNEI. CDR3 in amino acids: CASSEPGRNYGYTF. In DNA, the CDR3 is TGTGCCAGCAGTGAACCCGGCCGGAACTATGGCTACACCTTC.

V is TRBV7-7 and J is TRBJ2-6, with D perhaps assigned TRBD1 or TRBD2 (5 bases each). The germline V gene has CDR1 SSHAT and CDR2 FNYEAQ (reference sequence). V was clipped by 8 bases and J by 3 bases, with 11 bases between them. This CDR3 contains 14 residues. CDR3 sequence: CASGPGLGANVLTF. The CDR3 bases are TGTGCCAGCGGTCCGGGGCTTGGGGCCAACGTCCTGACTTTC.

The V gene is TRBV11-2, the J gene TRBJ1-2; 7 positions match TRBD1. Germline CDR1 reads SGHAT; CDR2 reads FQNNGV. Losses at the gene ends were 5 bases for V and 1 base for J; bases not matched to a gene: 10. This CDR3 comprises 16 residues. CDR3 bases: TGTGCCAGCAGCCCATTGGACAGGCGACTTAACTATGGCTACACCTTC. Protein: CASSPLDRRLNYGYTF.

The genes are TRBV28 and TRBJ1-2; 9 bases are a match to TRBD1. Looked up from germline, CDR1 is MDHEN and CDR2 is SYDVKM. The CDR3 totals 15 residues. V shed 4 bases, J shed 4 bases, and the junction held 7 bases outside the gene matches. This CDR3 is CASSSGTGLGYGYTF. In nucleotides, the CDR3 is TGTGCCAGCAGTTCCGGGACAGGGTTAGGCTATGGCTACACCTTC.

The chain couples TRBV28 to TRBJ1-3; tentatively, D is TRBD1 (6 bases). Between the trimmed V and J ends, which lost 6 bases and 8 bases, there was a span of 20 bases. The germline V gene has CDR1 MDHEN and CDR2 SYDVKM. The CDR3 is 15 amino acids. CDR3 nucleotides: TGTGCCAGCAGAGGATTCAGGGGAAGGAGGGACACCATATATTTT. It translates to CASRGFRGRRDTIYF.

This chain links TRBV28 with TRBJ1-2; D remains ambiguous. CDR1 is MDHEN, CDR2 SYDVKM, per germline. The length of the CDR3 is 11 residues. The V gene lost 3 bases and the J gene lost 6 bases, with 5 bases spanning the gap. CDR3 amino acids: CASSFLDGYTF. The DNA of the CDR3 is TGTGCCAGCAGTTTTCTGGATGGCTACACCTTC.

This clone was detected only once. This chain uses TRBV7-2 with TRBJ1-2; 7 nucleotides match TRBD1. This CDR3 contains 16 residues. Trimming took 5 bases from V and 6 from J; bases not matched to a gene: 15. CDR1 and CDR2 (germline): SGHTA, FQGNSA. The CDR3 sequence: CASSPFLPGQRDGYTF. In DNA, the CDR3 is TGTGCCAGCAGCCCTTTCTTGCCGGGACAGAGGGATGGCTACACCTTC.

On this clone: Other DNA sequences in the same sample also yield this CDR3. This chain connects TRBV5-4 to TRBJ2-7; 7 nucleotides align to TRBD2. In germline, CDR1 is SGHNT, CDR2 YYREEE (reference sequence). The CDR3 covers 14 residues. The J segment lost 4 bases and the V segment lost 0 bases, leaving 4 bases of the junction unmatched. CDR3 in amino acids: CASSLDGRSYEQYV. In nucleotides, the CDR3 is TGTGCCAGCAGCTTGGACGGGAGGAGTTACGAGCAGTACGTC.

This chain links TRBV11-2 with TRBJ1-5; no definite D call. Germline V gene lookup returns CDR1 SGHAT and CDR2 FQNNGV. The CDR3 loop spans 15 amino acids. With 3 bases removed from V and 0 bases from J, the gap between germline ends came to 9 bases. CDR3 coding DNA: TGTGCCAGCAGCTTTTCGGGGATTAGCAATCAGCCCCAGCATTTT. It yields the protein CASSFSGISNQPQHF.

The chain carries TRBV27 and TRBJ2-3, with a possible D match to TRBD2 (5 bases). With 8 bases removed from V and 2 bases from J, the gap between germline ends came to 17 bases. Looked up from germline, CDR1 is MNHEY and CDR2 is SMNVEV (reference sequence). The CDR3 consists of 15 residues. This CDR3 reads CASAERRRTTDTQYF. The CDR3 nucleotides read TGTGCCAGCGCTGAGCGGCGGCGGACCACAGATACGCAGTATTTT.

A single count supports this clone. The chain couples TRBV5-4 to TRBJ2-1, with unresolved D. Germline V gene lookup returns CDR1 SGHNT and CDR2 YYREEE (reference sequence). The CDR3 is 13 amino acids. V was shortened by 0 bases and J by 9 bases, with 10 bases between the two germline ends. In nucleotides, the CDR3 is TGTGCCAGCAGCTTGGGGGGATCCAGTGAGCAGTTCTTC. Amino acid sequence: CASSLGGSSEQFF.

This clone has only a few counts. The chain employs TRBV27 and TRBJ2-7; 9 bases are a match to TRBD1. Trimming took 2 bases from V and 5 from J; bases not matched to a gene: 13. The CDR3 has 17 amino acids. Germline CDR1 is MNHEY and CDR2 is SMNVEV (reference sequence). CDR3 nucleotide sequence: TGTGCCAGCAGTTTAAGGGGTGGGGGACAGGGCGTCCACGAGCAGTACTTC. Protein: CASSLRGGGQGVHEQYF.

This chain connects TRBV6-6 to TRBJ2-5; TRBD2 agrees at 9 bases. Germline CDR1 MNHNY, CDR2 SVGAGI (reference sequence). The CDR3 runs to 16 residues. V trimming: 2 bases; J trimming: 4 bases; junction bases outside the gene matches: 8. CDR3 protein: CASSYAGGGDGETQYF. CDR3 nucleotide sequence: TGTGCCAGCAGTTACGCTGGCGGGGGGGATGGAGAGACCCAGTACTTC.

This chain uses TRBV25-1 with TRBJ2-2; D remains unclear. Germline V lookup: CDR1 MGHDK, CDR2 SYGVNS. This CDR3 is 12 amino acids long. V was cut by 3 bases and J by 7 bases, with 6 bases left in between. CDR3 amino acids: CASSEGNGELFF. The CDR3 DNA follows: TGTGCCAGCAGTGAGGGGAACGGGGAGCTGTTTTTT.

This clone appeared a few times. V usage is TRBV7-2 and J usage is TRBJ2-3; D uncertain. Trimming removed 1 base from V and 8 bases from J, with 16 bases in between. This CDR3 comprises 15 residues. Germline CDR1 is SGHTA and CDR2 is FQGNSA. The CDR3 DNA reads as TGTGCCAGCAGCTTAGGCAATCGGCTGTTGGGTACGCAGTATTTT. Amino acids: CASSLGNRLLGTQYF.

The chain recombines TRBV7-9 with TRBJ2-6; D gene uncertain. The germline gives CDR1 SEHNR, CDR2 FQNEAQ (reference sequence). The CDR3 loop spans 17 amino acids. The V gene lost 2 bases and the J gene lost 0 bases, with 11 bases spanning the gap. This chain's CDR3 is CASSLSAGDSGANVLTF. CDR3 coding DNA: TGTGCCAGCAGCTTATCGGCCGGCGACTCTGGGGCCAACGTCCTGACTTTC.

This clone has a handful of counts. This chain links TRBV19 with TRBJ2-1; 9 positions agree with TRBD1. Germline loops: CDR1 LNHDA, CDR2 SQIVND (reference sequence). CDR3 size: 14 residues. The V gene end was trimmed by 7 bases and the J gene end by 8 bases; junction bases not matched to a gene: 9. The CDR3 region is CASTPTGGTDEQFF. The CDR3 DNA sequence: TGTGCCAGTACTCCGACAGGGGGTACGGATGAGCAGTTCTTC.